What follows are 26 T cell receptor beta chains derived from one specimen sequenced in a study of blood T cell repertoires in COVID-19 (dated by TCRdb to about 2020). Libraries were built with the immunoSEQ multiplex PCR assay. TCRdb took over this immuneACCESS table, retaining in-frame rearrangements with V and J assigned. Such tables are incomplete; in checked studies, under half of the missing clones stem from an unresolved V gene, and the remainder is unexplained. Here the sample has fewer than 300,000 clones; about 91% occur a single time. The ten largest clones capture 2% to 3% of the sample. Input material: peripheral blood. These receptors came from a person aged 18-29 years with COVID-19, enrolled during active disease.

The V and J genes are TRBV5-1 and TRBJ2-7, with 8 bases fitting TRBD2. The CDR3 length is 16 residues. Trimming took 1 base from V and 4 from J; bases not matched to a gene: 10. Germline V gene lookup returns CDR1 SGHRS and CDR2 YFSETQ. CDR3 amino acids: CASSLFGSGDTYEQYF. The CDR3 DNA sequence: TGCGCCAGCAGCTTGTTTGGTAGCGGGGATACTTACGAGCAGTACTTC.

The rearrangement joins TRBV20-1 to TRBJ2-7; 9 bases line up with TRBD1. J was trimmed by 5 bases and V by 3 bases; bases with no gene match: 11. The CDR3 spans 15 residues. The germline V gene has CDR1 DFQATT and CDR2 SNEGSKA (reference sequence). CDR3 in amino acids: CSASPYRDRVHEQYF. The CDR3 nucleotides are TGCAGTGCTAGTCCTTACCGGGACAGGGTCCACGAGCAGTACTTC.

The rearrangement uses TRBV9 and TRBJ2-5; D possibly corresponds to TRBD2 (6 bases). The CDR3 loop spans 14 amino acids. CDR1 and CDR2 (germline): SGDLS, YYNGEE. V lost 2 bases and J 0 bases, leaving 8 bases between the germline ends. This chain's CDR3 is CASSVIADQETQYF. DNA of the CDR3: TGTGCCAGCAGCGTTATAGCGGACCAAGAGACCCAGTACTTC.

The chain couples TRBV4-1 to TRBJ2-7, with 8 positions matching TRBD1. This CDR3 region has 14 residues. Germline assignment: CDR1 MGHRA and CDR2 YSYEKL. J was trimmed by 4 bases and V by 4 bases; bases with no gene match: 6. Written as DNA, the CDR3 is TGCGCCAGCAGCCCATTACAGGGGGTATACGAGCAGTACTTC. Amino acid sequence: CASSPLQGVYEQYF.

V usage is TRBV4-2 and J usage is TRBJ2-7; D gene ambiguous. Per the germline V gene, CDR1 is LGHNA and CDR2 is YNFKEQ. The CDR3 has 15 residues. V lost 0 bases and J 0 bases, leaving 9 bases between the germline ends. The CDR3 region has the DNA TGTGCCAGCAGCCAAGAGTGGTCCAGCTCCTACGAGCAGTACTTC. This sequence encodes CASSQEWSSSYEQYF.

The rearrangement links TRBV7-2 to TRBJ1-2; 8 positions agree with TRBD1. CDR1 and CDR2 from the germline V gene are SGHTA and FQGNSA. With 5 bases clipped from V and 7 bases from J, the junction kept 12 bases outside the gene matches. The CDR3 runs to 15 residues. CDR3 DNA sequence: TGTGCCAGCAGCACCGCAGGACAGGGTATTAGTGGCTACACCTTC. It specifies CASSTAGQGISGYTF.

The J gene is TRBJ2-3, the V gene TRBV6-4; D is perhaps TRBD2 (5 bases). The CDR3 runs 15 residues. Trimming cost V 4 bases and J 2 bases, with 13 bases left between them. CDR1 MRHNA and CDR2 SNTAGT come from the germline V gene. As DNA, the CDR3 is TGTGCCAGCAGTGCCGTGGCGGGCAACACAGATACGCAGTATTTT. It translates to CASSAVAGNTDTQYF.

The chain joins TRBV18 to TRBJ2-7, with D perhaps TRBD1 (6 bases). Trimming removed 2 bases from V and 4 bases from J, with 12 bases in between. CDR3 length: 14 residues. The V gene's germline CDR1 is KGHSH and CDR2 LQKENI. As DNA, the CDR3 is TGTGCCAGCTCACCATCCCGGACAGAATACGAGCAGTACTTC. Translated, it gives CASSPSRTEYEQYF.

The chain carries TRBV29-1 and TRBJ2-2; 7 bases are shared with TRBD1. With 7 bases clipped from V and 5 bases from J, the junction kept 4 bases outside the gene matches. Germline loops: CDR1 SQVTM, CDR2 ANQGSEA. This CDR3 is 12 amino acids long. CDR3 region: CSALTGTGELFF. The DNA of the CDR3 is TGCAGCGCGTTGACAGGGACCGGGGAGCTGTTTTTT.

The CDR3 DNA is TGTGCCAGCAGCCAAGTCGTGGGAGCCTCCAGCACAGATACGCAGTATTTT. It is translated as CASSQVVGASSTDTQYF. The genes are TRBV3-1 (or the pseudogene TRBV3-2) and TRBJ2-3; D is perhaps TRBD2 (5 bases). The CDR3 has 17 residues. CDR1 LGHDT and CDR2 YNNKEL come from the germline V gene (reference sequence). V gave up 1 base and J gave up 0 bases, with 14 bases separating them.

The chain has TRBV4-1 and TRBJ2-2; D may be TRBD1 (5 bases). CDR1 is MGHRA, CDR2 YSYEKL, per germline. Trimming shortened V by 3 bases and J by 0 bases, and 5 bases separated the two germline ends. This CDR3 spans 14 amino acids. The CDR3 protein is CASSQGPNTGELFF. DNA of the CDR3: TGCGCCAGCAGCCAGGGGCCGAACACCGGGGAGCTGTTTTTT.

The chain couples TRBV4-1 to TRBJ2-3; 7 positions match TRBD1. This CDR3 comprises 19 residues. Germline CDR1 reads MGHRA; CDR2 reads YSYEKL. V lost 2 bases and J lost 1; bases outside the gene matches: 15. CDR3 sequence: CASSQRGLVQSARTDTQYF. The CDR3 DNA follows: TGCGCCAGCAGCCAAAGGGGGCTAGTCCAATCGGCGCGCACAGATACGCAGTATTTT.

Only one count was recorded for this clone. The chain carries TRBV7-9 and TRBJ1-6; D is undetermined. Germline V lookup: CDR1 SEHNR, CDR2 FQNEAQ (reference sequence). The germline V and J ends were trimmed by 7 bases and 7 bases, with 20 bases remaining between them. The CDR3 sequence is 16 residues long. CDR3 region: CASTSVEAGWNSPLHF. The CDR3 DNA reads TGTGCCAGCACCTCGGTCGAGGCCGGTTGGAATTCACCCCTCCACTTT.

The V gene is TRBV6-6, the J gene TRBJ2-1, with 13 bases that match TRBD2. The V gene end was trimmed by 5 bases and the J gene end by 2 bases; junction bases not matched to a gene: 15. The CDR3 has 20 residues. Per germline, CDR1 MNHNY and CDR2 SVGAGI (reference sequence). CDR3 coding DNA: TGTGCCAGCAGTCAGTCTGCCGCTTTGACTAGCGGGAGGCCCTACAATGAGCAGTTCTTC. This encodes CASSQSAALTSGRPYNEQFF.

This chain connects TRBV6-1 to TRBJ2-7, with unresolved D. This CDR3 is 13 amino acids long. Germline CDR1 MNHNS, CDR2 SASEGT. The V and J ends lost 0 bases and 6 bases respectively, with 9 bases between them. In DNA form, the CDR3 reads TGTGCCAGCAGTGAAGCGCACGGGTTCGAGCAGTACTTC. It is translated as CASSEAHGFEQYF.

In this sample, this clone turned up once. The chain uses TRBV9 and TRBJ2-3; a weak D match, TRBD2 (6 bases). Trimming shortened V by 0 bases and J by 3 bases, and 11 bases separated the two germline ends. Germline V gene sequence: CDR1 SGDLS, CDR2 YYNGEE. The CDR3 runs to 15 residues. Here the CDR3 reads CASSVVGSSTDTQYF. The CDR3 DNA sequence: TGTGCCAGCAGCGTAGTCGGGAGTAGTACAGATACGCAGTATTTT.

The chain couples TRBV5-1 to TRBJ2-4; D ambiguous. CDR1 SGHRS and CDR2 YFSETQ come from the germline V gene. There are 17 residues in the CDR3. The V end was cut by 1 base, the J end by 0 bases, with 14 bases between. Here the CDR3 DNA reads TGCGCCAGCAGCTTGTCCGGCCAGACTCTAGCCAAAAACATTCAGTACTTC. As protein: CASSLSGQTLAKNIQYF.

The genes are TRBV9 and TRBJ1-2, with TRBD1 matching over 7 bases. Germline lookup yields CDR1 SGDLS and CDR2 YYNGEE. This CDR3 is built from 13 residues. Germline trimming cut 4 bases from V and 5 bases from J; bases unmatched to any gene: 5. For the CDR3, the DNA is TGTGCCAGCAGCCTAGGGACAGCTTATGGCTACACCTTC. Translation: CASSLGTAYGYTF.

This clone was recorded once. V is TRBV18 and J is TRBJ1-4, with 7 bases matching TRBD1. The CDR3 contains 16 residues. CDR1 is KGHSH, CDR2 LQKENI, per germline. V lost 0 bases and J lost 8; bases outside the gene matches: 9. The CDR3 bases are TGTGCCAGCTCACCACCTACAGGGAAAGGGGGCGAAAAACTGTTTTTT. It yields the protein CASSPPTGKGGEKLFF.

This clone was counted once. The rearrangement uses TRBV11-3 and TRBJ2-7; D possibly corresponds to TRBD1 (6 bases). V dropped 3 bases and J dropped 2 bases, with 14 bases sitting between them. Germline values: CDR1 SGHNT, CDR2 YENEEA. CDR3 size: 15 residues. The CDR3 DNA reads as TGTGCCAGCAGCTTGCAGTCAGGGGTGGCCTACGAGCAGTACTTC. It translates to CASSLQSGVAYEQYF.

This clone was recorded a few times. The rearrangement joins TRBV9 to TRBJ1-1, with D possibly TRBD1 on 5 matching bases. Trimming removed 0 bases from V and 6 bases from J, with 12 bases in between. This CDR3 is built from 14 residues. Germline CDR1 is SGDLS and CDR2 is YYNGEE. CDR3 residues: CASSVATGAPEAFF. CDR3 coding DNA: TGTGCCAGCAGCGTAGCTACTGGGGCTCCTGAAGCTTTCTTT.

The chain uses TRBV10-3 and TRBJ1-3, with unresolved D. V was trimmed by 2 bases and J by 0 bases, leaving 8 bases between them. This CDR3 comprises 15 residues. Germline lookup yields CDR1 ENHRY and CDR2 SYGVKD. CDR3 region: CAISEGSRSGNTIYF. Written as DNA, the CDR3 is TGTGCCATCAGTGAGGGTAGCCGCTCTGGAAACACCATATATTTT.

CDR3 residues: CASSLVGDEKLFF. The CDR3, as DNA: TGCGCCAGCAGCTTGGTCGGTGATGAAAAACTGTTTTTT. This chain uses TRBV5-1 with TRBJ1-4, with D unresolved. The CDR3 totals 13 residues. Germline V gives CDR1 SGHRS, CDR2 YFSETQ. V was shortened by 0 bases and J by 6 bases, with 6 bases between the two germline ends.

CDR3 sequence (DNA): TGTGCCAGCAGCCGCCTGGCAGGGTTCTCTGGAAACACCATATATTTT. The encoded protein is CASSRLAGFSGNTIYF. The chain combines TRBV7-9 with TRBJ1-3; the D gene is possibly TRBD1 (5 bases). With 5 bases removed from V and 0 bases from J, the gap between germline ends came to 14 bases. From germline, CDR1 is SEHNR and CDR2 FQNEAQ (reference sequence). The CDR3 extends over 16 amino acids. Complete variable domain (other parts from reference TRBV7-9 and TRBJ1-3): DTGVSQNPRHKITKRGQNVTFRCDPISEHNRLYWYRQTLGQGPEFLTYFQNEAQLEKSRLLSDRFSAERPKGSFSTLEIQRTEQGDSAMYLCASSRLAGFSGNTIYFGEGSWLTVV.

This clone was seen only a few times. This chain joins TRBV15 and TRBJ1-1, with 7 nucleotides matching TRBD1. The CDR3 contains 17 residues. With V trimmed by 7 bases and J by 7 bases, 21 bases remained unmatched. The germline gives CDR1 LNHNV, CDR2 YYDKDF (reference sequence). The CDR3 here is CATNERTGMIVGGEAFF. For the CDR3, the DNA is TGTGCCACCAACGAACGGACAGGCATGATTGTGGGCGGTGAAGCTTTCTTT.

This clone was seen a single time. This specimen includes other DNA sequences encoding the same CDR3. The chain is built from TRBV4-2 and TRBJ1-1; D is unresolved. Germline CDR1 reads LGHNA; CDR2 reads YNFKEQ. This CDR3 region has 13 residues. V lost 0 bases to trimming and J lost 3 bases, with 5 bases between them. In DNA, the CDR3 is TGTGCCAGCAGCCAAGAGCGGGACACTGAAGCTTTCTTT. Translation gives CASSQERDTEAFF.